This T cell receptor beta chain was sequenced for a study of neurological immune-mediated disorders. This clonotype was observed at least ten times. As for time point: longitudinal time-point 1 (baseline). Each CDR3 protein gets one entry after TCRdb re-called the 5' RACE reads with MiXCR. The sample records tens of thousands of distinct CDR3 sequences, around a tenth being singletons. The CDR3 runs 17 residues. In germline, CDR1 is SGDLS, CDR2 YYNGEE. V was pared by 0 bases and J by 4 bases, with 10 bases of the junction left unmatched. The clonotype comes from a male donor with HTLV-1-associated myelopathy (HAM/TSP). The genes are TRBV9 and TRBJ2-3, with 8 nucleotides matching TRBD2. Sequenced input: PBMCs. The CDR3 loop reads CASSVGPRGGLPDTQYF. As DNA, the CDR3 is TGTGCCAGCAGCGTAGGGCCCCGGGGGGGCTTACCAGATACGCAGTATTTT.